Sequencing of this TCR beta chain was carried out in a study of beta chain features in type 1 diabetes. The overall study: No age, gender or cell yield differences were seen between patients and healthy donors. The study's findings and limits: Moderate yet significant TCRB CDR3 shortening was seen in Type 1 diabetes patients in all four CD4+ subsets. A potential PCR bias toward shorter templates would be equal in patient and control samples. cDNA-based sequencing might over-represent cells highly expressing TCR.

Germline lookup yields CDR1 SGHDN and CDR2 FVKESK. The CDR3 covers 13 residues. V was shortened by 4 bases and J by 4 bases, with 10 bases between the two germline ends. What was sequenced were expressed TCRB transcripts, since all of the isolated RNA had been reverse transcribed. Clones were read by immunoSEQ multiplex PCR, and TCRdb kept only the in-frame ones, dropping some. The table lists 100,000 to 150,000 clones, around 9% of them singletons. This clone has a handful of counts. The antigen remains unidentified. The specimen was central memory CD4+ T cells from blood. This receptor was obtained from a young man with type 1 diabetes. The gene calls are TRBV14 and TRBJ2-5; D possibly corresponds to TRBD1 (6 bases). CDR3 region: CASSPQGPETQYF. The CDR3 region has the DNA TGTGCCAGCAGCCCACAGGGTCCAGAGACCCAGTACTTC.